The 31 T cell receptor beta chains below were found in one sample sequenced in a study of CD8 T cells in Susac syndrome. The RNA, about 0.45 to 1 ug, was put through reverse transcription using random hexamers. Using its own MiXCR run on the immunoSEQ multiplex PCR reads, TCRdb lists one record per CDR3 protein. Among under 200,000 distinct CDR3 sequences listed, approximately 95% were seen once. Sequences were obtained from CD8+ T cells from PBMCs. The receptors come from a human donor with multiple sclerosis.

The rearrangement links TRBV28 to TRBJ2-7; the D gene is possibly TRBD1 (6 bases). V gave up 8 bases and J gave up 4 bases, with 12 bases separating them. The germline V gene encodes CDR1 MDHEN and CDR2 SYDVKM. This CDR3 region has 12 residues. The CDR3 region is CASHRAPYEQYF. The CDR3 DNA follows: TGTGCCAGCCACAGGGCCCCTTACGAGCAGTACTTC.

The chain couples TRBV29-1 to TRBJ1-2, with D possibly TRBD1 on 6 matching bases. The CDR3 totals 15 residues. Trimming took 4 bases from V and 4 from J, leaving 19 bases between them. Germline CDR1 SQVTM, CDR2 ANQGSEA. CDR3 protein: CSVVVSEGDGYGYTF. The CDR3 coding sequence is TGCAGCGTTGTGGTCAGTGAGGGGGACGGCTATGGCTACACCTTC.

The chain recombines TRBV11-2 with TRBJ2-7, with no clear D. Germline assignment: CDR1 SGHAT and CDR2 FQNNGV. The V end lost 0 bases, the J end lost 2 bases, and 8 bases lay between the germline ends. The CDR3 has 14 amino acids. In DNA form, the CDR3 reads TGTGCCAGCAGCTTAGAAGGTAATCCCTACGAGCAGTACTTC. Protein product: CASSLEGNPYEQYF.

The CDR3: CASSELAGSEQYF. CDR3 bases: TGTGCCAGCAGTGAACTAGCGGGGTCCGAGCAGTACTTC. V is TRBV2 and J is TRBJ2-7, with 9 nucleotides matching TRBD2. This CDR3 comprises 13 residues. Germline loops: CDR1 SNHLY, CDR2 FYNNEI. J gave up 6 bases and V 2 bases, and 2 bases lay outside the gene matches. Together with reference TRBV2 and TRBJ2-7, the CDR3 gives the full variable domain: EPEVTQTPSHQVTQMGQEVILRCVPISNHLYFYWYRQILGQKVEFLVSFYNNEISEKSEIFDDQFSVERPDGSNFTLKIRSTKLEDSAMYFCASSELAGSEQYFGPGTRLTVT.

This rearrangement joins TRBV4-1 to TRBJ2-3; D is ambiguous. Trimming shortened V by 0 bases and J by 6 bases, and 7 bases separated the two germline ends. Looked up from germline, CDR1 is MGHRA and CDR2 is YSYEKL. The CDR3 covers 13 residues. The chain's CDR3 is CASSQDQQDTQYF. Written as DNA, the CDR3 is TGCGCCAGCAGCCAAGATCAACAGGATACGCAGTATTTT.

The count of this clonotype is one. This CDR3 reads CASSHLSPAREQYF. Written as DNA, the CDR3 is TGTGCCAGCAGCCACTTGTCCCCAGCGCGCGAGCAGTACTTC. J is TRBJ2-7 and V is TRBV3-1; unclear D gene. This CDR3 is 14 amino acids long. Germline values: CDR1 LGHDT, CDR2 YNNKEL (reference sequence). Trimming stripped 3 bases from V and 6 bases from J, with 15 bases between.

This clonotype was seen once. Sequence at one end of the junction differs from germline and may be a read error. This chain links TRBV23-1 with TRBJ2-7; D gene unclear. TRBV23-1 is designated an ORF whose function remains uncertain. CDR3 length: 12 residues. CDR3 sequence reads: CASSQSLALPDF. The DNA for the CDR3 is TGCGCCAGCAGTCAATCGTTGGCCCTCCCGGACTTC.

V is TRBV3-1 and J is TRBJ2-3, with unresolved D. The V gene's germline CDR1 is LGHDT and CDR2 YNNKEL (reference sequence). Trimming removed 0 bases from V and 5 bases from J, with 12 bases in between. This CDR3 is 15 amino acids long. The chain's CDR3 is CASSQDMFAVDTQYF. The CDR3 DNA is TGTGCCAGCAGCCAAGATATGTTTGCGGTAGATACGCAGTATTTT.

V usage is TRBV12-3 or TRBV12-4 and J usage is TRBJ2-1; TRBD2 matches at 7 bases. J lost 0 bases, V lost 8 bases, and 7 bases had no gene match. The CDR3 contains 15 residues. This CDR3 is CASEAGPFSYNEQFF. The CDR3 nucleotides read TGTGCCAGCGAAGCGGGGCCCTTCTCCTACAATGAGCAGTTCTTC.

The chain combines TRBV29-1 with TRBJ1-1; unclear D gene. Germline values: CDR1 SQVTM, CDR2 ANQGSEA. V dropped 5 bases and J dropped 2 bases, with 9 bases sitting between them. CDR3 length: 12 amino acids. CDR3 residues: CSVHRLNTEAFF. CDR3 sequence (DNA): TGCAGCGTTCATAGACTTAACACTGAAGCTTTCTTT.

The chain combines TRBV9 with TRBJ2-5, with a weak D call TRBD2 (6 bases). Germline V gene data show CDR1 as SGDLS and CDR2 as YYNGEE. The CDR3 runs 16 residues. Trimming took 0 bases from V and 1 from J, leaving 13 bases between them. CDR3 amino acids: CASSVGGGNPQETQYF. CDR3 coding DNA: TGTGCCAGCAGCGTAGGTGGCGGGAATCCCCAAGAGACCCAGTACTTC. The full variable domain, in which reference TRBV9 and TRBJ2-5 provide the parts outside the CDR3, is DSGVTQTPKHLITATGQRVTLRCSPRSGDLSVYWYQQSLDQGLQFLIQYYNGEERAKGNILERFSAQQFPDLHSELNLSSLELGDSALYFCASSVGGGNPQETQYFGPGTRLLVL.

The rearrangement joins TRBV11-1 to TRBJ1-2; no reliable D call. The CDR3 is 13 amino acids. Germline V gives CDR1 SGHAT, CDR2 FQDESV (reference sequence). Trimming took off 7 bases at V and 2 bases at J, with 11 bases between the two ends. CDR3 DNA sequence: TGTGCCAGCACCAGAGGTTCCAACTATGGCTACACCTTC. It translates to CASTRGSNYGYTF.

This clonotype has only one observation. The V gene is TRBV15, the J gene TRBJ2-1; D is perhaps TRBD2 (6 bases). V lost 1 base to trimming and J lost 0 bases, with 10 bases between them. CDR3 size: 16 residues. Germline lookup yields CDR1 LNHNV and CDR2 YYDKDF (reference sequence). The CDR3 region has the DNA TGTGCCACCAGCAGAGCTAGCGTGAGCTCCTACAATGAGCAGTTCTTC. Its protein product is CATSRASVSSYNEQFF.

The chain combines TRBV29-1 with TRBJ2-1; 9 nucleotides agree with TRBD2. This CDR3 contains 11 residues. The V gene end was trimmed by 1 base and the J gene end by 16 bases; junction bases not matched to a gene: 5. Germline V gives CDR1 SQVTM, CDR2 ANQGSEA. The CDR3 loop reads CSVEGREGHFF. The CDR3 DNA sequence: TGCAGCGTTGAAGGGCGGGAGGGCCATTTCTTC.

This sequence joins TRBV19 and TRBJ2-1; 8 bases agree with TRBD2. The CDR3 extends over 15 amino acids. V lost 11 bases and J lost 9; bases outside the gene matches: 18. Germline CDR1 LNHDA, CDR2 SQIVND (reference sequence). The CDR3 nucleotides read TGTGCCGTTAGCAGGTTGGGAGCGGGAGTTCGTGAGCAGTTCTTC. Encoded protein: CAVSRLGAGVREQFF.

This chain joins TRBV13 and TRBJ2-6; D possibly corresponds to TRBD2 (7 bases). V was shortened by 4 bases and J by 0 bases, with 22 bases between the two germline ends. In germline, CDR1 is PRHDT, CDR2 FYEKMQ (reference sequence). The CDR3 consists of 20 residues. In DNA, the CDR3 is TGTGCCAGCAGCTCCCGGGACGCCCTGGGGGGGCTCTCTGGGGCCAACGTCCTGACTTTC. Protein: CASSSRDALGGLSGANVLTF.

The genes are TRBV27 and TRBJ1-1; D is perhaps TRBD1 (6 bases). The CDR3 has 13 amino acids. Trimming left V 3 bases short and J 5 bases short, with 10 bases between. Germline CDR1 and CDR2: MNHEY and SMNVEV (reference sequence). The CDR3 bases are TGTGCCAGCAGTTTTAACAGGGTTACTGAAGCTTTCTTT. It is translated as CASSFNRVTEAFF.

V usage is TRBV11-1 and J usage is TRBJ2-1; unclear D gene. V was shortened by 3 bases and J by 10 bases, with 13 bases between the two germline ends. The CDR3 length is 13 residues. Looked up from germline, CDR1 is SGHAT and CDR2 is FQDESV (reference sequence). CDR3 nucleotides: TGTGCCAGCAGCTTGAGGACCCTTGGGGAGCAGTTCTTC. Its protein is CASSLRTLGEQFF.

In this sample, this clonotype turned up a few times. The rearrangement links TRBV29-1 to TRBJ2-1; no definite D call. CDR1 and CDR2 (germline): SQVTM, ANQGSEA. The CDR3 runs 10 residues. Trimming removed 3 bases at V and 10 bases at J, with 7 bases between. Written as DNA, the CDR3 is TGCAGCGTTGATTCCGGGGAGCAGTTCTTC. Amino acids: CSVDSGEQFF.

This chain joins TRBV7-9 and TRBJ2-2; perhaps TRBD2 as D (6 bases). CDR3 length: 14 residues. In germline, CDR1 is SEHNR, CDR2 FQNEAQ (reference sequence). V gave up 5 bases and J gave up 4 bases, with 11 bases separating them. The CDR3: CASSGRDFTGELFF. The CDR3 bases are TGTGCCAGCAGCGGGCGGGACTTCACCGGGGAGCTGTTTTTT.

The chain combines TRBV9 with TRBJ2-1; tentatively, D is TRBD2 (6 bases). Trimming removed 4 bases at V and 3 bases at J, with 17 bases between. There are 16 residues in the CDR3. The V gene's germline CDR1 is SGDLS and CDR2 YYNGEE. The CDR3 sequence is CASSPQPGGVYNEQFF. In DNA, the CDR3 is TGTGCCAGCAGCCCTCAACCGGGCGGGGTCTACAATGAGCAGTTCTTC.

The rearrangement joins TRBV5-6 to TRBJ2-1; D remains ambiguous. V dropped 2 bases and J dropped 9 bases, with 6 bases sitting between them. Germline CDR1 reads SGHDT; CDR2 reads YYEEEE. This CDR3 is built from 11 residues. CDR3 in amino acids: CASSLLSEQFF. The CDR3 bases are TGTGCCAGCAGCTTACTAAGTGAGCAGTTCTTC.

V is TRBV20-1 and J is TRBJ2-7; 10 positions agree with TRBD1. The ends lost 6 bases at V and 3 bases at J; junction bases unmatched: 2. CDR3 length: 12 residues. Germline lookup yields CDR1 DFQATT and CDR2 SNEGSKA (reference sequence). CDR3 protein: CSAGTGVYEQYF. DNA for the CDR3: TGCAGTGCCGGGACAGGGGTCTACGAGCAGTACTTC.

V gene TRBV29-1 combines with J gene TRBJ1-1; D possibly corresponds to TRBD1 (5 bases). Trimming removed 4 bases from V and 1 base from J, with 19 bases in between. The CDR3 length is 16 residues. Germline CDR1 SQVTM, CDR2 ANQGSEA. In DNA, the CDR3 is TGCAGCGTTGTTGTCCGCCCATGGGGGAAGAACACTGAAGCTTTCTTT. This encodes CSVVVRPWGKNTEAFF.

V gene TRBV2 combines with J gene TRBJ2-1; perhaps TRBD1 as D (6 bases). Trimming stripped 6 bases from V and 3 bases from J, with 15 bases between. The CDR3 runs 15 residues. Germline assignment: CDR1 SNHLY and CDR2 FYNNEI. The CDR3 spells CASSDAGTLYNEQFF. The CDR3 DNA reads TGTGCCAGCAGCGATGCCGGGACACTCTACAATGAGCAGTTCTTC.

The chain combines TRBV3-1 with TRBJ2-3; D possibly corresponds to TRBD1 (6 bases). This CDR3 has 15 residues. With 2 bases removed from V and 4 bases from J, the gap between germline ends came to 13 bases. Germline V gene sequence: CDR1 LGHDT, CDR2 YNNKEL (reference sequence). This CDR3 reads CASSQWPEGADTQYF. The DNA of the CDR3 is TGTGCCAGCAGCCAATGGCCCGAGGGGGCAGATACGCAGTATTTT.

This sequence joins TRBV2 and TRBJ2-1; D ambiguous. The V end lost 6 bases, the J end lost 3 bases, and 18 bases lay between the germline ends. Germline loops: CDR1 SNHLY, CDR2 FYNNEI. The CDR3 extends over 16 amino acids. The CDR3 region is CASSAGPPPSYNEQFF. The CDR3 DNA sequence: TGTGCCAGCAGCGCTGGACCGCCTCCAAGCTACAATGAGCAGTTCTTC. Together with reference TRBV2 and TRBJ2-1, the CDR3 gives the full variable domain: EPEVTQTPSHQVTQMGQEVILRCVPISNHLYFYWYRQILGQKVEFLVSFYNNEISEKSEIFDDQFSVERPDGSNFTLKIRSTKLEDSAMYFCASSAGPPPSYNEQFFGPGTRLTVL.

The chain carries TRBV4-1 and TRBJ1-1; 8 nucleotides line up with TRBD1. Germline V gene lookup returns CDR1 MGHRA and CDR2 YSYEKL. CDR3 length equals 16 residues. V lost 3 bases, J lost 1 base, and 7 bases stayed unmatched. The DNA of the CDR3 is TGCGCCAGCAGCCACCTCGGACAGGGTGGGAACACTGAAGCTTTCTTT. It translates to CASSHLGQGGNTEAFF.

J is TRBJ2-5 and V is TRBV1. TRBV1 is listed as a pseudogene. The CDR3 is 11 residues long. As DNA, the CDR3 is TGCACCAGCAGCCCTCGGTTTACCCAGTACTTC. Translated, it gives CTSSPRFTQYF.

The V call is TRBV9, the J call TRBJ2-5; the match to TRBD1 covers 8 bases. Trimming at V came to 7 bases and at J to 1 base, leaving 6 bases not matched to a gene. The CDR3 has 14 residues. Germline assignment: CDR1 SGDLS and CDR2 YYNGEE. The CDR3 protein is CASGGQGLQETQYF. DNA for the CDR3: TGTGCCAGCGGCGGACAGGGACTCCAAGAGACCCAGTACTTC.

The V gene is TRBV20-1, the J gene TRBJ2-6, with TRBD2 matching 9 bases. Germline-derived CDR1 and CDR2 are DFQATT and SNEGSKA (reference sequence). This CDR3 has 18 amino acids. J lost 5 bases, V lost 0 bases, and 11 bases had no gene match. This chain's CDR3 is CSARDARASGIRANVLTF. The CDR3 DNA reads as TGCAGTGCTAGAGATGCGAGGGCTAGCGGGATAAGGGCCAACGTCCTGACTTTC.